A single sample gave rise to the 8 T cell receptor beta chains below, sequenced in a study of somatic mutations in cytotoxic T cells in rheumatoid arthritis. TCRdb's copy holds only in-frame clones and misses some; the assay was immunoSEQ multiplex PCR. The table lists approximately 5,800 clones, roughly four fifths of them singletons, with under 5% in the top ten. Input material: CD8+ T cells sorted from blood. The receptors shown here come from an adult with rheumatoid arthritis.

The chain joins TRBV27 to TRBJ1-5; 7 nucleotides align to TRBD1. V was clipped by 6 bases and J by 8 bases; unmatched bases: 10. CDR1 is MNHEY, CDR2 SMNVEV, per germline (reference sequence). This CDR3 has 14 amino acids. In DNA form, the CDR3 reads TGTGCCAGCAGGCCCCAGGGGGGCAGGGAGCCCCAGCATTTT. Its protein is CASRPQGGREPQHF.

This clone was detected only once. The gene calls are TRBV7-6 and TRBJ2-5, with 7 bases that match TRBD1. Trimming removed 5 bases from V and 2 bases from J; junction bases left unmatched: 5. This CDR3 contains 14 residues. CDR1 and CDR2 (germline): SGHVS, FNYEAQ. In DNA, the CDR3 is TGTGCCAGCAGCCAGGGGGAAGCACAAGAGACCCAGTACTTC. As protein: CASSQGEAQETQYF.

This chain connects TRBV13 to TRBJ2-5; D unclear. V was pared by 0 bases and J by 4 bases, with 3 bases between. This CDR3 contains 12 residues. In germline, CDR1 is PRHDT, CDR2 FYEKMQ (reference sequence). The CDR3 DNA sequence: TGTGCCAGCAGCTTAGGCCCAGAGACCCAGTACTTC. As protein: CASSLGPETQYF.

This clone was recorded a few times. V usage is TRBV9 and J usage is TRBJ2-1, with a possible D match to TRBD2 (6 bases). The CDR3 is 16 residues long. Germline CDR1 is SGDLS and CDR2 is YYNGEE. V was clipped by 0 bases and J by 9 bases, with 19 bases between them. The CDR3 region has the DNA TGTGCCAGCAGCGTAGTACCGGGAGTGGATTATGGTGAGCAGTTCTTC. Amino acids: CASSVVPGVDYGEQFF. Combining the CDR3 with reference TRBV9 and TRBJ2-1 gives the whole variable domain DSGVTQTPKHLITATGQRVTLRCSPRSGDLSVYWYQQSLDQGLQFLIQYYNGEERAKGNILERFSAQQFPDLHSELNLSSLELGDSALYFCASSVVPGVDYGEQFFGPGTRLTVL.

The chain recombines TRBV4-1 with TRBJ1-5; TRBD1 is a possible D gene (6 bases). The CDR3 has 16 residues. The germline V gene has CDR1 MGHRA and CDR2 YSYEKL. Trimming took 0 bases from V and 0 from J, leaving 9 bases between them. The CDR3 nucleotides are TGCGCCAGCAGCCAAGATACAGGGCATAGCAATCAGCCCCAGCATTTT. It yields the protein CASSQDTGHSNQPQHF.

The CDR3: CASSPATGSTGELFF. For the CDR3, the DNA is TGTGCCAGTAGTCCTGCGACAGGGAGCACCGGGGAGCTGTTTTTT. The gene calls are TRBV19 and TRBJ2-2; the match to TRBD1 covers 7 bases. Germline V gene data show CDR1 as LNHDA and CDR2 as SQIVND (reference sequence). This CDR3 is 15 amino acids long. With V trimmed by 5 bases and J by 4 bases, 7 bases remained unmatched.

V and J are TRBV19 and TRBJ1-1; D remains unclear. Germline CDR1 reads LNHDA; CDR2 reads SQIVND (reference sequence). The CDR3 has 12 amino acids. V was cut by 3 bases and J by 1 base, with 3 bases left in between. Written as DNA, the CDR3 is TGTGCCAGTAGTATTGGGAACACTGAAGCTTTCTTT. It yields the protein CASSIGNTEAFF.

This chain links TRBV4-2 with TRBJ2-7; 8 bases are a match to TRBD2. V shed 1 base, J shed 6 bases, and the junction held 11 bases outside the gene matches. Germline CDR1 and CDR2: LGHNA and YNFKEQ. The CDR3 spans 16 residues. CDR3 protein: CASSQGRGVSEGEQYF. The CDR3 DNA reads TGTGCCAGCAGCCAAGGGCGGGGGGTTAGCGAGGGCGAGCAGTACTTC.